Listed below are T cell receptor beta chains from one sample, sequenced in a study of cytomegalovirus exposure and HLA in healthy donors. Using immunoSEQ multiplex PCR, the repertoire was profiled, and TCRdb retains in-frame clones only, with some absent. The sample lists 150,000 to 200,000 clones, approximately 80% occurring once. What was sequenced was PBMCs. These receptor sequences come from a young woman in good health and CMV-seronegative. The CDR3 runs from the conserved cysteine through the conserved F or W. Part of the rows lack a size; the others show once, few, many or a class for expanded clones.

J | size | V | CDR3
TRBJ1-6 | . | TRBV4-1 | CASSQVYSPLHF
TRBJ1-2 | . | TRBV7-9 | CASSRLEDGYTF
TRBJ1-1 | . | TRBV18 | CASSLTGTGEWTEAFF
TRBJ2-3 | . | TRBV4-2 | CASSQDGPLPGVRRTDTQYF
. | . | TRBV10-2 | CASSKTGQSYEQYF
TRBJ1-1 | . | TRBV18 | CASSPTEITEAFF
TRBJ1-1 | . | TRBV6-5 | CASSPGQGAAEAFF
TRBJ2-2 | . | TRBV5-1 | CASSSTDTGELFF
. | . | TRBV27 | CASSSKGGPYEQYF
TRBJ1-4 | few | TRBV30 | CAWGGPGGFTATNEKLFF
TRBJ2-1 | . | TRBV27 | CASSFRGSRNEQFF